A single sample gave rise to the 11 T cell receptor beta chains below, sequenced in a study of response to subunit inactivated influenza vaccine. Each CDR3 protein is one row after TCRdb ran MiXCR on the RT-PCR reads. The sample holds hundreds of thousands of distinct CDR3 sequences, around a sixth seen once. The input for sequencing was PBMCs from blood, taken approximately 12 days after vaccination. Every receptor here comes from a man in his forties or fifties who received an inactivated influenza vaccine.

The chain combines TRBV11-2 with TRBJ2-6, with D unresolved. V shed 3 bases and J shed 5 bases, with 23 bases lying between them. The CDR3 is 19 residues long. Germline CDR1 is SGHAT and CDR2 is FQNNGV. The CDR3 here is CASSFHFRVQIGRANVLTF. DNA for the CDR3: TGTGCCAGCAGCTTCCACTTTCGGGTTCAGATAGGAAGGGCCAACGTCCTGACTTTC.

This chain uses TRBV7-9 with TRBJ1-4; maybe TRBD1 (6 bases). There are 15 residues in the CDR3. Trimming shortened V by 2 bases and J by 8 bases, and 15 bases separated the two germline ends. CDR1 and CDR2 (germline): SEHNR, FQNEAQ (reference sequence). The CDR3 loop reads CASSLHTGAGEKLFF. CDR3 coding DNA: TGTGCCAGCAGCTTACACACGGGGGCCGGGGAAAAACTGTTTTTT.

This chain links TRBV7-2 with TRBJ2-3; 13 positions match TRBD2. Germline-derived CDR1 and CDR2 are SGHTA and FQGNSA. The ends lost 0 bases at V and 3 bases at J; junction bases unmatched: 3. This CDR3 has 17 residues. The CDR3 reads CASSLARLAGGTDTQYF. The CDR3 DNA follows: TGTGCCAGCAGCTTAGCGAGACTAGCGGGGGGAACAGATACGCAGTATTTT.

This chain joins TRBV28 and TRBJ2-2, with 13 positions matching TRBD2. J was trimmed by 2 bases and V by 7 bases; bases with no gene match: 4. Looked up from germline, CDR1 is MDHEN and CDR2 is SYDVKM. The CDR3 covers 16 residues. The CDR3 coding sequence is TGTGCCAGCATGGGACTAGCGGGATATAACACCGGGGAGCTGTTTTTT. Translating gives CASMGLAGYNTGELFF.

This clonotype was seen ten or more times. The rearrangement uses TRBV7-9 and TRBJ2-5; 16 nucleotides align to TRBD2. Germline assignment: CDR1 SEHNR and CDR2 FQNEAQ (reference sequence). This CDR3 has 17 residues. V trimming: 5 bases; J trimming: 5 bases; junction bases outside the gene matches: 8. CDR3 sequence reads: CASSAGTSGGADETQYF. As DNA, the CDR3 is TGTGCCAGCAGCGCCGGGACTAGCGGGGGGGCTGATGAGACCCAGTACTTC.

This clonotype was seen repeatedly, ten times or more. The genes are TRBV7-2 and TRBJ2-7; 8 bases fit TRBD2. Trimming cost V 8 bases and J 2 bases; bases outside gene matches: 8. The CDR3 runs to 14 residues. Germline V gives CDR1 SGHTA, CDR2 FQGNSA. CDR3 nucleotides: TGTGCCAGCCGGGAGACTAGCGTTACCTACGAGCAGTACTTC. Translating gives CASRETSVTYEQYF.

V gene TRBV7-7 combines with J gene TRBJ2-3, with D tentatively TRBD1 (6 bases). V dropped 5 bases and J dropped 1 base, with 16 bases sitting between them. Germline lookup yields CDR1 SSHAT and CDR2 FNYEAQ (reference sequence). This CDR3 comprises 16 residues. The CDR3 nucleotides read TGTGCCAGCAGCCCTTTGACTTGGACAGGCACAGATACGCAGTATTTT. As protein: CASSPLTWTGTDTQYF.

This clonotype was counted many times. The chain links TRBV29-1 to TRBJ2-7; tentatively, D is TRBD1 (5 bases). The V gene's germline CDR1 is SQVTM and CDR2 ANQGSEA. There are 12 residues in the CDR3. V was trimmed by 3 bases and J by 6 bases, leaving 12 bases between them. CDR3 coding DNA: TGCAGCGTTGAGAGGCAGGGTACCGAGCAGTACTTC. This sequence encodes CSVERQGTEQYF.

This clonotype was recorded a few times. V gene TRBV5-5 combines with J gene TRBJ1-2, with 9 bases lining up with TRBD1. This CDR3 comprises 15 residues. Germline V gene data show CDR1 as SGHKS and CDR2 as YYEKEE (reference sequence). Unmatched junction bases numbered 8, after V lost 4 bases and J lost 4 bases. In nucleotides, the CDR3 is TGTGCCAGCAGCGTCAACAGGGGGCGGGGCTATGGCTACACCTTC. It is translated as CASSVNRGRGYGYTF.

This clonotype has at least ten counts. The V gene is TRBV20-1, the J gene TRBJ2-1; 15 bases map to TRBD2. The CDR3 loop spans 18 amino acids. Germline lookup yields CDR1 DFQATT and CDR2 SNEGSKA (reference sequence). Trimming cost V 4 bases and J 0 bases; bases outside gene matches: 7. The CDR3 DNA follows: TGCAGTGCTATGGGACTAGCGGGGGGTACACTCTCCTACAATGAGCAGTTCTTC. It specifies CSAMGLAGGTLSYNEQFF.

This clonotype appeared a few times. The chain has TRBV15 and TRBJ2-1, with a possible D match to TRBD2 (6 bases). The germline V gene encodes CDR1 LNHNV and CDR2 YYDKDF (reference sequence). Trimming removed 0 bases at V and 7 bases at J, with 19 bases between. The CDR3 is made up of 17 amino acids. The CDR3, as DNA: TGTGCCACCAGCAGAGATGTAGTGGCTGGGGGGTGGAATGAGCAGTTCTTC. It codes for CATSRDVVAGGWNEQFF.